This T cell receptor (beta chain) was obtained from a study of blood T cell repertoires in COVID-19. Study information: Collection of acute and convalescent COVID-19 samples took place in the United States, Italy and Spain.

Seattle enrolled patients during active infection and tracked them longitudinally. Original processing notes: From reference gene primer amplification, estimates of nucleated cell counts were derived. Using immunoSEQ multiplex PCR, the repertoire was profiled, and TCRdb retains in-frame clones only, with some absent. V and J calls plus clone size are reproduced from that table; the DNA served to infer D and trimming. The sample has some 130,000 clones; roughly nine tenths are singletons. V lost 6 bases and J lost 10; bases outside the gene matches: 8. Germline V gene lookup returns CDR1 SGHAT and CDR2 FQNNGV. The CDR3 runs 14 residues.

This sequence originates from a man aged 60 to 69 with COVID-19, enrolled during active disease. The sequencing input was peripheral blood. This chain joins TRBV11-2 and TRBJ2-1, with 11 bases aligning to TRBD2. This chain's CDR3 is CASSIAGGEGEQFF. For the CDR3, the DNA is TGTGCCAGCAGTATAGCGGGAGGGGAGGGGGAGCAGTTCTTC.